What follows is one TCR beta chain and its context. Per germline, CDR1 LGHNA and CDR2 YSLEER. The V and J ends lost 3 bases and 5 bases, in that order; junction bases with no gene match: 6. The CDR3 sequence is 15 residues long. The data originate from a study of blood T cell repertoires in COVID-19. Across the whole study: There were acute and convalescent COVID-19 samples, and they came from the United States, Italy and Spain. T cells, B-cell-depleted T cells, or PBMCs provided the cDNA or gDNA that served as material.

The data were produced by immunoSEQ multiplex PCR, yet TCRdb's version contains in-frame clones alone and is incomplete. Of 250,000 to 350,000 clones in the sample, 80% to 90% were seen once. The study counted Cohort 3 donors as recovered given two negative PCRs, clearance, or symptom resolution. This chain connects TRBV4-3 to TRBJ1-5, with TRBD1 identical over 8 bases. What was sequenced was PBMCs or T cells enriched from blood (not recorded which). The TCR sequence derives from a woman under 30 who had recovered from COVID-19. CDR3 protein: CASSQGTGFDQPQHF. DNA of the CDR3: TGCGCCAGCAGCCAGGGGACAGGCTTCGATCAGCCCCAGCATTTT.